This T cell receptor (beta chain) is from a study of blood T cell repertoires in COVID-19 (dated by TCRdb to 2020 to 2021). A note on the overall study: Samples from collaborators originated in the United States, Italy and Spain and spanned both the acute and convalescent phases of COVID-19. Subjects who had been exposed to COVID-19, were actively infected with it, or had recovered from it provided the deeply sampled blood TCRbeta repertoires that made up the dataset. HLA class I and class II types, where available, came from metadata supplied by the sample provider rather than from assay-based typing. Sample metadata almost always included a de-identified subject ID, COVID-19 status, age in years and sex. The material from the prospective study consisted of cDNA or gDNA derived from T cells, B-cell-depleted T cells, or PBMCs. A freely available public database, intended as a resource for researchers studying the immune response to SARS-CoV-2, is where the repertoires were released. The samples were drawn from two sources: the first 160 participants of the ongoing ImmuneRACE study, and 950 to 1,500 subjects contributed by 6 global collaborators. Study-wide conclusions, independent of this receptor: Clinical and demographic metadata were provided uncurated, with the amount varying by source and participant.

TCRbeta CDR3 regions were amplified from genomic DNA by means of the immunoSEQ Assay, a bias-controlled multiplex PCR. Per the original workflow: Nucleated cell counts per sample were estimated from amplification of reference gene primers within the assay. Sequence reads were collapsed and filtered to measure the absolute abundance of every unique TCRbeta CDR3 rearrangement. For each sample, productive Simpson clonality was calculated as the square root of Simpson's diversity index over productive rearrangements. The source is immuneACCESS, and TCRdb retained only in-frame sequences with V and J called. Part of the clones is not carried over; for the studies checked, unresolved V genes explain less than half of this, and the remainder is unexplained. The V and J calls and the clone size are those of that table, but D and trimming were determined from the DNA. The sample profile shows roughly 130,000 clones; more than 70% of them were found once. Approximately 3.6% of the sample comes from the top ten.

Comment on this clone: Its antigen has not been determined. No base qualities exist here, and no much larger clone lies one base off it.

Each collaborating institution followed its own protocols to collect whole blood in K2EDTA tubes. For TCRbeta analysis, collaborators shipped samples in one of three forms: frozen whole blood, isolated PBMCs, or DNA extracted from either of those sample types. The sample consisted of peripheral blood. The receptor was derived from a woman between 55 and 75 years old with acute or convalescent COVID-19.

The sequence in DNA is TGTGCCAGCAGCATTACGGGGGAGGGGGGGCTGGAGACCCAGTACTTC. Protein translation: CASSITGEGGLETQYF. Recombination connected TRBV9 to TRBJ2-5, and possibly TRBD2, on 7 matching bases. The CDR3 sequence holds 16 residues, the cysteine and phenylalanine included. Only the CDR3 region is kept as DNA, spanning 48 bases read in frame from base 1. CDR1 and CDR2, looked up from the germline V gene, are SGDLS and YYNGEE. Trimming removed 4 bases from V and 5 bases from J, leaving 21 bases between the germline ends.